These 10 T cell receptor beta chains were all obtained from the same sample, sequenced in a study of OX40 agonist ivuxolimab in advanced cancers. The table came from immunoSEQ multiplex PCR; TCRdb's copy has only in-frame clones and leaves some out. The table shows under 100,000 clones, with roughly 89% occurring only once. This specimen consisted of CD4+ or CD8+ T cells sorted from blood, obtained in a trial of the OX40 agonist ivuxolimab. The receptor source for this set is an adult with an advanced solid tumor such as melanoma, head and neck, liver or kidney cancer.

The gene calls are TRBV28 and TRBJ1-5, with D unresolved. The germline V and J ends were trimmed by 6 bases and 1 base, with 19 bases remaining between them. The CDR3 is 17 residues long. CDR1 is MDHEN, CDR2 SYDVKM, per germline. The CDR3 DNA reads TGTGCCAGCAGCCGAGCAGGAGGACGGGGAAGCAATCAGCCCCAGCATTTT. Translation gives CASSRAGGRGSNQPQHF.

V and J are TRBV7-2 and TRBJ2-5, with 7 bases matching TRBD2. The V segment lost 3 bases and the J segment 5 bases; nucleotides outside the gene matches: 6. The length of the CDR3 is 14 residues. From germline, CDR1 is SGHTA and CDR2 FQGNSA. The CDR3 loop is CASSFERGRETQYF. DNA of the CDR3: TGTGCCAGCAGCTTTGAGCGGGGTAGGGAGACCCAGTACTTC.

CDR3: CASSKGGADTEAFF. The CDR3 nucleotides read TGTGCCAGCTCCAAAGGGGGGGCTGACACTGAAGCTTTCTTT. The rearrangement links TRBV7-3 to TRBJ1-1; perhaps TRBD1 as D (6 bases). Germline loops: CDR1 SGHTA, CDR2 FQGTGA. The CDR3 loop spans 14 amino acids. The ends were cut back, 8 bases at V and 3 bases at J, with 16 bases in the middle.

V usage is TRBV18 and J usage is TRBJ1-4; perhaps TRBD1 as D (5 bases). CDR1 KGHSH and CDR2 LQKENI come from the germline V gene. The CDR3 is 16 amino acids. The V end lost 6 bases, the J end lost 0 bases, and 14 bases lay between the germline ends. In DNA form, the CDR3 reads TGTGCCAGCTCTTCAACAGGCCTTGCAACTAATGAAAAACTGTTTTTT. Protein product: CASSSTGLATNEKLFF.

This clone has a single count. V gene TRBV4-1 combines with J gene TRBJ2-5; 8 nucleotides line up with TRBD1. This CDR3 region has 14 residues. The trim removed 5 bases at V and 4 bases at J, leaving 6 bases unmatched. Germline assignment: CDR1 MGHRA and CDR2 YSYEKL. CDR3 bases: TGCGCCAGCAGCTTGGGACAGGAGAGAGAGACCCAGTACTTC. Protein: CASSLGQERETQYF.

This chain connects TRBV27 to TRBJ1-5, with 7 bases fitting TRBD1. Germline lookup yields CDR1 MNHEY and CDR2 SMNVEV (reference sequence). V gave up 3 bases and J gave up 5 bases; unmatched junction bases: 7. The CDR3 totals 15 residues. CDR3 sequence reads: CASSFSGGRDQPQHF. Here the CDR3 DNA reads TGTGCCAGCAGTTTCTCAGGGGGGCGGGATCAGCCCCAGCATTTT.

This sequence joins TRBV5-5 and TRBJ2-7; a possible D gene is TRBD2 (5 bases). V was cut by 2 bases and J by 3 bases, with 6 bases left in between. The CDR3 length is 12 residues. CDR1 SGHKS and CDR2 YYEKEE come from the germline V gene (reference sequence). As DNA, the CDR3 is TGTGCCAGCAGCTTTGACTACTACGAGCAGTACTTC. Amino acid sequence: CASSFDYYEQYF.

This chain uses TRBV15 with TRBJ2-7; 12 bases are a match to TRBD1. Germline CDR1 LNHNV, CDR2 YYDKDF (reference sequence). This CDR3 spans 18 amino acids. V shed 4 bases and J 3 bases; nucleotides not matched to a gene: 13. The CDR3 loop is CATSTFGTGGFGRYEQYF. CDR3 nucleotides: TGTGCCACCAGCACATTCGGGACAGGGGGCTTTGGACGCTACGAGCAGTACTTC. The variable domain in full, with the rest retrieved from reference TRBV15 and TRBJ2-7, is DAMVIQNPRYQVTQFGKPVTLSCSQTLNHNVMYWYQQKSSQAPKLLFHYYDKDFNNEADTPDNFQSRRPNTSFCFLDIRSPGLGDTAMYLCATSTFGTGGFGRYEQYFGPGTRLTVT.

V usage is TRBV27 and J usage is TRBJ2-2; D is unresolved. Trimming stripped 3 bases from V and 6 bases from J, with 11 bases between. This CDR3 is 14 amino acids long. Germline V CDR1 and CDR2: MNHEY, SMNVEV (reference sequence). CDR3: CASSFHNGAGELFF. CDR3 bases: TGTGCCAGCAGTTTCCACAATGGAGCCGGGGAGCTGTTTTTT.

Comment on this clone: Within the sample, other DNA sequences also encode this same CDR3. V and J are TRBV27 and TRBJ1-4, with 9 positions matching TRBD1. The CDR3 has 17 amino acids. Germline V gene data show CDR1 as MNHEY and CDR2 as SMNVEV (reference sequence). After removal of 4 bases from V and 8 bases from J, the junction contained 14 bases not matched to a gene. CDR3 bases: TGTGCCAGCAGTTCCCTATACACAGGGGGCCTCGGGGAAAAACTGTTTTTT. It is translated as CASSSLYTGGLGEKLFF.